The 14 T cell receptor beta chains in this list originate from one sample, sequenced in a study of blood T cell repertoires in COVID-19. Produced via immunoSEQ multiplex PCR; TCRdb's table is partial and in-frame only. The sample lists roughly 37,000 clones; about 77% were seen once. The material sequenced was peripheral blood. The origin of the receptors is a man aged 55 to 70 with acute or convalescent COVID-19.

The DNA of the CDR3 is TGTGCCAGCAGTTTAAACAGCGGCGGAAACTATGGCTACACCTTC. Its translation is CASSLNSGGNYGYTF. J is TRBJ1-2 and V is TRBV27; no firm D call. Trimming stripped 2 bases from V and 2 bases from J, with 12 bases between. The CDR3 extends over 15 amino acids. CDR1 is MNHEY, CDR2 SMNVEV, per germline (reference sequence).

This clone was seen a single time. The V and J genes are TRBV5-1 and TRBJ1-4; TRBD1 might be the D (6 bases). The V gene lost 0 bases and the J gene lost 7 bases, with 13 bases spanning the gap. Germline V gene lookup returns CDR1 SGHRS and CDR2 YFSETQ. The CDR3 sequence is 15 residues long. CDR3 sequence reads: CASSLALGAGEKLFF. The CDR3, as DNA: TGCGCCAGCAGCTTGGCCTTGGGGGCTGGTGAAAAACTGTTTTTT.

J is TRBJ1-6 and V is TRBV19; D is unresolved. Germline CDR1 and CDR2: LNHDA and SQIVND (reference sequence). Trimming stripped 4 bases from V and 0 bases from J, with 16 bases between. The CDR3 contains 18 residues. The CDR3 loop is CASSKATPGSSYNSPLHF. CDR3 sequence (DNA): TGTGCCAGTAGTAAGGCGACCCCCGGGAGCTCCTATAATTCACCCCTCCACTTT.

The genes are TRBV24-1 and TRBJ2-3; 8 positions match TRBD1. The CDR3 extends over 14 amino acids. V was pared by 9 bases and J by 3 bases, with 7 bases of the junction left unmatched. Germline CDR1 and CDR2: KGHDR and SFDVKD. The CDR3 DNA reads TGTGCCACCCGCAGGGACAGGTGGACAGATACGCAGTATTTT. Encoded protein: CATRRDRWTDTQYF.

The J gene is TRBJ2-5, the V gene TRBV6-5, with 8 bases lining up with TRBD1. This CDR3 comprises 15 residues. Germline CDR1 is MNHEY and CDR2 is SVGAGI. The junction had 8 bases not matched to a gene; V was cut back by 6 bases and J by 2 bases. This CDR3 reads CASSRTGKDQETQYF. The CDR3 nucleotides are TGTGCCAGCAGCCGGACAGGGAAAGATCAAGAGACCCAGTACTTC.

The chain recombines TRBV27 with TRBJ2-3, with 8 positions matching TRBD2. Germline V CDR1 and CDR2: MNHEY, SMNVEV (reference sequence). The V and J ends lost 3 bases and 7 bases, in that order; junction bases with no gene match: 15. The CDR3 is made up of 17 amino acids. The CDR3 loop is CASSFSGRVAGKNTQYF. DNA for the CDR3: TGTGCCAGCAGTTTTTCAGGGAGGGTAGCGGGGAAAAATACGCAGTATTTT.

The gene calls are TRBV7-9 and TRBJ2-5, with TRBD2 matching 7 bases. The CDR3 is made up of 16 amino acids. CDR1 and CDR2 from the germline V gene are SEHNR and FQNEAQ (reference sequence). V shed 1 base, J shed 1 base, and the junction held 6 bases outside the gene matches. DNA of the CDR3: TGTGCCAGCAGCTTAGGGACCCTAGCGGTCCAAGAGACCCAGTACTTC. Its translation: CASSLGTLAVQETQYF.

Only one count was recorded for this clone. The chain carries TRBV4-1 and TRBJ2-3; TRBD2 agrees at 14 bases. Losses at the gene ends were 4 bases for V and 5 bases for J; bases not matched to a gene: 8. Germline assignment: CDR1 MGHRA and CDR2 YSYEKL. This CDR3 has 17 residues. CDR3 protein: CASSRGGTSGRGDTQYF. In DNA form, the CDR3 reads TGCGCCAGCAGCCGTGGGGGGACTAGCGGGAGAGGAGATACGCAGTATTTT.

In its sample, this clone was seen once. The CDR3 DNA follows: TGTGCCAGCAGTCCCAGACTTCCAGATACGCAGTATTTT. Residues: CASSPRLPDTQYF. The J gene is TRBJ2-3, the V gene TRBV6-5; D uncertain. Trimming pared 5 bases from V and 4 bases from J, leaving 10 bases between. This CDR3 has 13 amino acids. CDR1 is MNHEY and CDR2 is SVGAGI in the germline V gene.

In its sample, this clone was seen many times. The genes are TRBV2 and TRBJ2-1; the D gene is possibly TRBD1 (6 bases). The CDR3 spans 13 residues. CDR1 and CDR2 (germline): SNHLY, FYNNEI. Trimming took 5 bases from V and 6 from J, leaving 11 bases between them. In DNA, the CDR3 is TGTGCCAGCAGTCAACAGGGTTTCAATGAGCAGTTCTTC. Translated: CASSQQGFNEQFF.

The chain employs TRBV6-1 and TRBJ2-3, with D hard to call. Between the trimmed V and J ends, which lost 3 bases and 1 base, there was a span of 5 bases. In germline, CDR1 is MNHNS, CDR2 SASEGT. The CDR3 consists of 13 residues. The CDR3 nucleotides read TGTGCCAGCAGTGACCCAGGCACAGATACGCAGTATTTT. It specifies CASSDPGTDTQYF.

This rearrangement joins TRBV3-1 (or the pseudogene TRBV3-2) to TRBJ2-5, with 10 nucleotides matching TRBD1. The J segment lost 5 bases and the V segment lost 3 bases, leaving 6 bases of the junction unmatched. CDR3 length: 15 residues. Germline values: CDR1 LGHDT, CDR2 YNNKEL (reference sequence). The CDR3 protein is CASSHGDRGPETQYF. The CDR3, as DNA: TGTGCCAGCAGCCATGGGGACAGGGGCCCCGAGACCCAGTACTTC.

This clone has only one observation. The chain uses TRBV5-5 and TRBJ1-1; TRBD1 might be the D (6 bases). V lost 2 bases, J lost 0 bases, and 8 bases lay in between. The CDR3 length is 14 residues. CDR1 SGHKS and CDR2 YYEKEE come from the germline V gene (reference sequence). The DNA for the CDR3 is TGTGCCAGCAGCTTCACAGGGCTGAACACTGAAGCTTTCTTT. It is translated as CASSFTGLNTEAFF.

The chain combines TRBV7-6 with TRBJ2-7; D is unclear. The V gene's germline CDR1 is SGHVS and CDR2 FNYEAQ. There are 13 residues in the CDR3. The ends were cut back, 0 bases at V and 7 bases at J, with 10 bases in the middle. The CDR3, as DNA: TGTGCCAGCAGCTTAGCAGCGCCCCTAGAGCAGTACTTC. This encodes CASSLAAPLEQYF.